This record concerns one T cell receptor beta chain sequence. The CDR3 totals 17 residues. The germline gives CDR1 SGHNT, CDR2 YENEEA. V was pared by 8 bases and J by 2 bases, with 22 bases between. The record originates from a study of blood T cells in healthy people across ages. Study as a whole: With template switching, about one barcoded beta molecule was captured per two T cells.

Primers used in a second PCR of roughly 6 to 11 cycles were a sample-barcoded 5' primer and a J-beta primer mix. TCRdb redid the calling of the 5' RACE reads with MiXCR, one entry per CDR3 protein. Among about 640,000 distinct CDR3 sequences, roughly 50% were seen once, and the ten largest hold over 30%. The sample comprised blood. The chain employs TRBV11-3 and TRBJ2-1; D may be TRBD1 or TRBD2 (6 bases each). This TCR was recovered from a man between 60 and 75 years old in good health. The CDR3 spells CASLRNGGRGPYNEQFF. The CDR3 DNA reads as TGTGCCAGCCTCCGAAACGGGGGCCGAGGCCCCTACAATGAGCAGTTCTTC.